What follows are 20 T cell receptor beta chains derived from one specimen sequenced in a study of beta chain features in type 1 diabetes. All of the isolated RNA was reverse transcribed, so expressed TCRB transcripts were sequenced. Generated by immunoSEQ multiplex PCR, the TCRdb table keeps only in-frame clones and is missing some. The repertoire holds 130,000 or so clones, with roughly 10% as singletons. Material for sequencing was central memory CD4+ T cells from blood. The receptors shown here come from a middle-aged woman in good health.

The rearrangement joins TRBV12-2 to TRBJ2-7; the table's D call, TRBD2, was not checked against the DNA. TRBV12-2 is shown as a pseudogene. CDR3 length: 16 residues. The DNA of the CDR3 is TGTGCAAGTCGCTCCCCTATAGCGGGGGGCGCCTACGAGCAGTACTTC. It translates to CASRSPIAGGAYEQYF.

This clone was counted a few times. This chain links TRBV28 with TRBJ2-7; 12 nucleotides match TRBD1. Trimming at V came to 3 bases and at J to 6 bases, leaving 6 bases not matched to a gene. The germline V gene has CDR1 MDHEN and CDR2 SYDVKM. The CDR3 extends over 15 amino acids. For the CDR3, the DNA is TGTGCCAGCAGTTTGGGCGGGACAGGGGGCGCCGAGCAGTACTTC. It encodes CASSLGGTGGAEQYF.

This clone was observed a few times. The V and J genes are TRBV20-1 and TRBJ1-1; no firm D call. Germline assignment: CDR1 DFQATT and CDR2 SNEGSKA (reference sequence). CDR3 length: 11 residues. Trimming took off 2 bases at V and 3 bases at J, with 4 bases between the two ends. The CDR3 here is CSARSDTEAFF. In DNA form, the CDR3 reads TGCAGTGCTAGATCCGACACTGAAGCTTTCTTT.

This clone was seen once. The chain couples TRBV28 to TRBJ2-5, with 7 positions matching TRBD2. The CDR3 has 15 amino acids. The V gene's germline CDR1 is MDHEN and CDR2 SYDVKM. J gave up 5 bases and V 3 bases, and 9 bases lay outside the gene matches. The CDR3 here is CASSLGGRLLETQYF. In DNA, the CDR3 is TGTGCCAGCAGTTTGGGAGGGCGACTTCTCGAGACCCAGTACTTC.

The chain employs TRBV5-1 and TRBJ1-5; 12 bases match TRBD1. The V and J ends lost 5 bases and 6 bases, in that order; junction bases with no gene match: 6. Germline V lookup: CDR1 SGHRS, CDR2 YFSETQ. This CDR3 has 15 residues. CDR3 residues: CASSRGQGAGQPQHF. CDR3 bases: TGCGCCAGCAGTAGGGGACAGGGGGCTGGTCAGCCCCAGCATTTT. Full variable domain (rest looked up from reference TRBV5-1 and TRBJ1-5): KAGVTQTPRYLIKTRGQQVTLSCSPISGHRSVSWYQQTPGQGLQFLFEYFSETQRNKGNFPGRFSGRQFSNSRSEMNVSTLELGDSALYLCASSRGQGAGQPQHFGDGTRLSIL.

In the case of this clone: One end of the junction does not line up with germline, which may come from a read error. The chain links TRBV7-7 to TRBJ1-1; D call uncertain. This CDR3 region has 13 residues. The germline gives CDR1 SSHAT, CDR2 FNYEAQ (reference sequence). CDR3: CASSQQENTEAFF. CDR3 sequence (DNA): TGTGCTAGCAGCCAACAAGAAAACACTGAAGCTTTCTTT.

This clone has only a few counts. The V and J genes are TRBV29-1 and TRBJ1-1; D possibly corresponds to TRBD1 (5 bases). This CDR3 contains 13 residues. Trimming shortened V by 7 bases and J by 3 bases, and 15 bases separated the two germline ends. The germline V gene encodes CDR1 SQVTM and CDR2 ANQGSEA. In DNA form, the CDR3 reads TGCAGCGCCTCCCCCAGGGCGGACACTGAAGCTTTCTTT. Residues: CSASPRADTEAFF.

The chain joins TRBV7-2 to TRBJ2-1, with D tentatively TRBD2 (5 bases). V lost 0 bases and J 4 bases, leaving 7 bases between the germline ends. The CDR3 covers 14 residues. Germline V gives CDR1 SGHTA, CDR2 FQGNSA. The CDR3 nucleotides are TGTGCCAGCAGCTTAGCAGCGGAGTACAATGAGCAGTTCTTC. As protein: CASSLAAEYNEQFF.

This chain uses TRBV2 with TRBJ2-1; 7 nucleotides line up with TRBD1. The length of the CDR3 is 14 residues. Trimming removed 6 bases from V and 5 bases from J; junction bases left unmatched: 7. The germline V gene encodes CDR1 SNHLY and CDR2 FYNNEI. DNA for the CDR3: TGTGCCAGCAGGGACAGGATCCGAAACAATGAGCAGTTCTTC. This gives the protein CASRDRIRNNEQFF.

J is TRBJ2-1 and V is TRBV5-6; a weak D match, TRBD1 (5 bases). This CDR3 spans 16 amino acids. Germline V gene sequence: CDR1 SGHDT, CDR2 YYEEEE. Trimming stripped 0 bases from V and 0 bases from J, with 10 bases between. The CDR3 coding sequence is TGTGCCAGCAGCTTGGAGGGGATGGACTCCTACAATGAGCAGTTCTTC. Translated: CASSLEGMDSYNEQFF.

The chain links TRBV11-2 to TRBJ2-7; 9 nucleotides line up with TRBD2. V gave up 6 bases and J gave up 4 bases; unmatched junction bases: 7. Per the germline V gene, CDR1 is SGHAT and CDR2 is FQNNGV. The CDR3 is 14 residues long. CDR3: CASSSSGAGYEQYF. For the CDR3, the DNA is TGTGCCAGCAGTTCTAGCGGGGCGGGGTACGAGCAGTACTTC. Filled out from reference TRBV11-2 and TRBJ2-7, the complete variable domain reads EAGVAQSPRYKIIEKRQSVAFWCNPISGHATLYWYQQILGQGPKLLIQFQNNGVVDDSQLPKDRFSAERLKGVDSTLKIQPAKLEDSAVYLCASSSSGAGYEQYFGPGTRLTVT.

CDR3 nucleotide sequence: TGTGCCAGCAGCCCTCATGAGCAGGTCTATGGCTACACCTTC. It encodes CASSPHEQVYGYTF. This rearrangement joins TRBV5-8 to TRBJ1-2; no reliable D call. Germline V gives CDR1 SGHTS, CDR2 YDEGEE. This CDR3 spans 14 amino acids. Trimming removed 4 bases from V and 4 bases from J, with 14 bases in between. The full variable domain, with the rest looked up from reference TRBV5-8 and TRBJ1-2, is EAGVTQSPTHLIKTRGQQATLRCSPISGHTSVYWYQQALGLGLQFLLWYDEGEERNRGNFPPRFSGRQFPNYSSELNVNALELEDSALYLCASSPHEQVYGYTFGSGTRLTVV.

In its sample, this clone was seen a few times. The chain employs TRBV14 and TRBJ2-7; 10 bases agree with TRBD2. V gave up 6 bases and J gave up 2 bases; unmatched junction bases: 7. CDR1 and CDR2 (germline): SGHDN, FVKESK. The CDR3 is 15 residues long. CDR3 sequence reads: CASRLTSGVTYEQYF. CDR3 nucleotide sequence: TGTGCCAGCAGACTTACTAGCGGGGTTACCTACGAGCAGTACTTC. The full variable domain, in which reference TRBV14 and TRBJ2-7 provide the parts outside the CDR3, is EAGVTQFPSHSVIEKGQTVTLRCDPISGHDNLYWYRRVMGKEIKFLLHFVKESKQDESGMPNNRFLAERTGGTYSTLKVQPAELEDSGVYFCASRLTSGVTYEQYFGPGTRLTVT.

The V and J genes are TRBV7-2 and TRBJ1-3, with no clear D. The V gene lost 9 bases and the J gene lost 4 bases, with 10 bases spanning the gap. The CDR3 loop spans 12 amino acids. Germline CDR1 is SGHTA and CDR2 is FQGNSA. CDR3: CASTVMGNTIYF. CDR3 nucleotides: TGTGCCAGTACGGTTATGGGAAACACCATATATTTT.

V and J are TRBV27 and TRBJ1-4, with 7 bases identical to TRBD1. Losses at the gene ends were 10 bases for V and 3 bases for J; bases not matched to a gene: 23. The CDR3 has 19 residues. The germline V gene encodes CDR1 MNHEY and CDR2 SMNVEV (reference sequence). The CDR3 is CATSPTTTGTSRANEKLFF. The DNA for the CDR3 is TGTGCCACCTCCCCTACAACGACAGGGACCTCACGTGCTAATGAAAAACTGTTTTTT.

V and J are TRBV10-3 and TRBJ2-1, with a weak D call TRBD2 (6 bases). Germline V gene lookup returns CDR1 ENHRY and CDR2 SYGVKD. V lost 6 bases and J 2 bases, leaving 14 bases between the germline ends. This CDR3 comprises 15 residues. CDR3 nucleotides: TGTGCCATCAGAGGAAACAGGACTACCTACAATGAGCAGTTCTTC. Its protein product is CAIRGNRTTYNEQFF.

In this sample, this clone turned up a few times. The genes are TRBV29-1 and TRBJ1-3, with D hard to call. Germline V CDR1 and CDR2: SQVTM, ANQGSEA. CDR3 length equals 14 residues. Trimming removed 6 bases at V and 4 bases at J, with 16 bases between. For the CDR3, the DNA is TGCAGCGTCGCCCCCAACGGGGAGGGAAACACCATATATTTT. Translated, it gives CSVAPNGEGNTIYF.

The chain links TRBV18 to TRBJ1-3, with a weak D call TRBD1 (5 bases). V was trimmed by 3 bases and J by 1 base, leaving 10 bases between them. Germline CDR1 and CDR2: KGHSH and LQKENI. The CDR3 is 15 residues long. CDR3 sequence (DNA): TGTGCCAGCTCACCCCCAGACAGTTCTGGAAACACCATATATTTT. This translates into CASSPPDSSGNTIYF.

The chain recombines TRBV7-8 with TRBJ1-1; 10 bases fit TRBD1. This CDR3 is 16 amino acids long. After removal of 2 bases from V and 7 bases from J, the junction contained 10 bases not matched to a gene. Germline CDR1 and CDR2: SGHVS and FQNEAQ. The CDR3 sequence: CASSLRRDRGPREAFF. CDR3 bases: TGTGCCAGCAGCTTACGTCGGGACAGGGGACCCCGTGAAGCTTTCTTT.

In nucleotides, the CDR3 is TGTGCCAGCAGCCGAGGAAGACAGGGGAGCACAGATACGCAGTATTTT. Amino acids: CASSRGRQGSTDTQYF. The chain uses TRBV5-4 and TRBJ2-3, with 8 bases fitting TRBD1. Trimming took 4 bases from V and 0 from J; bases not matched to a gene: 7. CDR1 SGHNT and CDR2 YYREEE come from the germline V gene (reference sequence). The CDR3 runs 16 residues. Filled out from reference TRBV5-4 and TRBJ2-3, the complete variable domain reads ETGVTQSPTHLIKTRGQQVTLRCSSQSGHNTVSWYQQALGQGPQFIFQYYREEENGRGNFPPRFSGLQFPNYSSELNVNALELDDSALYLCASSRGRQGSTDTQYFGPGTRLTVL.